Listed below are T cell receptor beta chains from one sample, sequenced in a study of shared clonotypes between healthy human individuals. Measured with immunoSEQ multiplex PCR; TCRdb has only the in-frame clones, and not every one. Found here are 2 million to 3 million clones, 93% of them singletons; the top ten hold 0.36%. The source material was naive CD4+ T cells from PBMCs. The receptors derive from a man in his late teens or twenties in good health. Some clones in this sample may be carry-over from other donors' samples. Both conserved end residues are part of each CDR3. Fields, in order: CDR3 length, D gene, V gene, clone size, J gene, CDR3 protein, CDR3 DNA. The D gene is left open where the match is weak. Size tells how often a clone was seen (once, few, many) or the class of an expanded clone, and some rows leave it out.

CDR3 length: 17; D gene: TRBD2; V gene: TRBV5-4; clone size: .; J gene: TRBJ2-7; CDR3 protein: CASSARRTSGSSYEQYF; CDR3 DNA: TGTGCCAGCAGCGCGAGGCGGACTAGCGGTAGCTCCTACGAGCAGTACTTC
CDR3 length: 17; D gene: .; V gene: TRBV4-3; clone size: .; J gene: TRBJ1-4; CDR3 protein: CASSHEVGGPTNEKLFF; CDR3 DNA: TGCGCCAGCAGCCATGAGGTGGGGGGGCCAACTAATGAAAAACTGTTTTTT
CDR3 length: 15; D gene: .; V gene: TRBV4-1; clone size: .; J gene: TRBJ1-4; CDR3 protein: CASSQMSMSNEKLFF; CDR3 DNA: TGCGCCAGCAGCCAAATGAGTATGTCTAATGAAAAACTGTTTTTT
CDR3 length: 13; D gene: .; V gene: TRBV5-4; clone size: few; J gene: TRBJ1-2; CDR3 protein: CASSFSANYGYTF; CDR3 DNA: TGTGCCAGCAGCTTCTCAGCTAACTATGGCTACACCTTC
CDR3 length: 15; D gene: .; V gene: TRBV6-5; clone size: .; J gene: TRBJ2-7; CDR3 protein: CASSSYRKGPYEQYF; CDR3 DNA: TGTGCCAGCAGTTCCTACAGGAAGGGTCCCTACGAGCAGTACTTC
CDR3 length: 14; D gene: .; V gene: TRBV5-1; clone size: once; J gene: TRBJ2-3; CDR3 protein: CASSLGQPNDTQYF; CDR3 DNA: TGCGCCAGCAGCTTGGGACAGCCCAACGATACGCAGTATTTT
CDR3 length: 12; D gene: .; V gene: TRBV7-9; clone size: .; J gene: TRBJ2-7; CDR3 protein: CASSLYPYEQYF; CDR3 DNA: TGTGCCAGCAGCTTATACCCTTACGAGCAGTACTTC
CDR3 length: 15; D gene: TRBD1; V gene: TRBV5-1; clone size: .; J gene: TRBJ2-7; CDR3 protein: CASSYLEDRAYEQYF; CDR3 DNA: TGCGCCAGCAGCTACCTTGAGGACAGGGCCTACGAGCAGTACTTC
CDR3 length: 15; D gene: TRBD2; V gene: TRBV2; clone size: once; J gene: TRBJ2-7; CDR3 protein: CASTAPAGGPGEQYF; CDR3 DNA: TGTGCCAGCACCGCTCCCGCGGGAGGGCCCGGCGAGCAGTACTTC
CDR3 length: 15; D gene: .; V gene: TRBV5-6; clone size: .; J gene: TRBJ1-3; CDR3 protein: CASSLLAGAGNTIYF; CDR3 DNA: TGTGCCAGCAGCTTGTTGGCCGGGGCAGGAAACACCATATATTTT
CDR3 length: 13; D gene: TRBD2; V gene: TRBV6-9; clone size: once; J gene: TRBJ2-1; CDR3 protein: CLRAGGRAYEQFF; CDR3 DNA: TGTCTCAGAGCCGGCGGGAGGGCTTATGAGCAGTTCTTC
CDR3 length: 17; D gene: TRBD1; V gene: TRBV30; clone size: .; J gene: TRBJ1-5; CDR3 protein: CARRGTGDFSSNQPQHF; CDR3 DNA: TGTGCCCGGAGGGGGACAGGGGATTTCTCGAGCAATCAGCCCCAGCATTTT
CDR3 length: 15; D gene: TRBD2; V gene: TRBV7-9; clone size: .; J gene: TRBJ2-1; CDR3 protein: CASSPPGTRDNEQFF; CDR3 DNA: TGTGCCAGCAGCCCTCCCGGGACTAGGGATAATGAGCAGTTCTTC
CDR3 length: 16; D gene: .; V gene: TRBV4-1; clone size: .; J gene: TRBJ2-3; CDR3 protein: CASSQGHGKSTDTQYF; CDR3 DNA: TGCGCCAGCAGCCAAGGTCACGGGAAAAGCACAGATACGCAGTATTTT
CDR3 length: 15; D gene: .; V gene: TRBV30; clone size: .; J gene: TRBJ1-1; CDR3 protein: CAWSVRPGRGTEAFF; CDR3 DNA: TGTGCCTGGAGTGTACGCCCGGGAAGAGGGACTGAAGCTTTCTTT
CDR3 length: 14; D gene: .; V gene: TRBV15; clone size: .; J gene: TRBJ1-4; CDR3 protein: CATSRDRANEKLFF; CDR3 DNA: TGTGCCACCAGCAGAGATCGGGCTAATGAAAAACTGTTTTTT
CDR3 length: 15; D gene: TRBD2; V gene: TRBV27; clone size: .; J gene: TRBJ2-1; CDR3 protein: CASSLAGGPINEQFF; CDR3 DNA: TGTGCCAGCAGTCTAGCGGGAGGGCCGATCAATGAGCAGTTCTTC
CDR3 length: 16; D gene: .; V gene: TRBV15; clone size: .; J gene: TRBJ2-2; CDR3 protein: CATSLTQGRGTGELFF; CDR3 DNA: TGTGCCACCAGCCTTACCCAGGGGAGGGGGACCGGGGAGCTGTTTTTT
CDR3 length: 16; D gene: TRBD2; V gene: TRBV19; clone size: .; J gene: TRBJ2-5; CDR3 protein: CASSWSGRLREETQYF; CDR3 DNA: TGTGCCAGTAGTTGGAGCGGGAGGCTTAGGGAAGAGACCCAGTACTTC
CDR3 length: 13; D gene: TRBD1; V gene: TRBV30; clone size: .; J gene: TRBJ1-1; CDR3 protein: CAWEDRANTEAFF; CDR3 DNA: TGTGCCTGGGAAGACAGGGCGAACACTGAAGCTTTCTTT
CDR3 length: 14; D gene: .; V gene: TRBV12-5; clone size: .; J gene: TRBJ1-1; CDR3 protein: CASGPPRGNTEAFF; CDR3 DNA: TGTGCTAGTGGCCCCCCGAGAGGGAACACTGAAGCTTTCTTT
CDR3 length: 12; D gene: .; V gene: TRBV19; clone size: .; J gene: TRBJ2-5; CDR3 protein: CASSISGETQYF; CDR3 DNA: TGTGCCAGTAGTATCTCGGGAGAGACCCAGTACTTC
CDR3 length: 16; D gene: .; V gene: TRBV10-3; clone size: .; J gene: TRBJ2-3; CDR3 protein: CATRLGTQGSTDTQYF; CDR3 DNA: TGTGCCACCAGGTTAGGGACCCAAGGGAGCACAGATACGCAGTATTTT
CDR3 length: 16; D gene: .; V gene: TRBV4-1; clone size: .; J gene: TRBJ2-5; CDR3 protein: CASSQEGHPYQETQYF; CDR3 DNA: TGCGCCAGCAGCCAAGAGGGTCATCCTTACCAAGAGACCCAGTACTTC
CDR3 length: 14; D gene: .; V gene: TRBV28; clone size: .; J gene: TRBJ2-7; CDR3 protein: CATRLLDVPYEQYF; CDR3 DNA: TGTGCCACCAGGCTGTTGGACGTTCCCTACGAGCAGTACTTC
CDR3 length: 14; D gene: .; V gene: TRBV5-4; clone size: once; J gene: TRBJ1-1; CDR3 protein: CASREGGSGTEAFF; CDR3 DNA: TGTGCCAGCAGGGAGGGAGGGAGTGGGACTGAAGCTTTCTTT
CDR3 length: 14; D gene: .; V gene: TRBV2; clone size: once; J gene: TRBJ1-2; CDR3 protein: CASSEESSWSGYTF; CDR3 DNA: TGTGCCAGCAGTGAGGAGAGCTCTTGGAGCGGCTACACCTTC
CDR3 length: 14; D gene: .; V gene: TRBV11-2; clone size: .; J gene: TRBJ1-2; CDR3 protein: CASSPRAVSYGYTF; CDR3 DNA: TGTGCCAGCAGCCCGAGGGCGGTATCGTATGGCTACACCTTC
CDR3 length: 15; D gene: .; V gene: TRBV28; clone size: .; J gene: TRBJ2-1; CDR3 protein: CASTMQWSSYNEQFF; CDR3 DNA: TGTGCCAGCACCATGCAGTGGAGCTCCTACAATGAGCAGTTCTTC
CDR3 length: 15; D gene: TRBD1; V gene: TRBV6-5; clone size: .; J gene: TRBJ1-1; CDR3 protein: CASSYSTGVNTEAFF; CDR3 DNA: TGTGCCAGCAGTTACTCCACAGGGGTGAACACTGAAGCTTTCTTT
CDR3 length: 13; D gene: TRBD1; V gene: TRBV12-5; clone size: .; J gene: TRBJ1-5; CDR3 protein: CASQGGSNQPQHF; CDR3 DNA: TGTGCTAGCCAGGGGGGGAGCAATCAGCCCCAGCATTTT
CDR3 length: 15; D gene: TRBD1; V gene: TRBV5-4; clone size: .; J gene: TRBJ2-2; CDR3 protein: CASSLGRGTTGELFF; CDR3 DNA: TGTGCCAGCAGCTTGGGCAGGGGGACCACCGGGGAGCTGTTTTTT
CDR3 length: 16; D gene: TRBD1; V gene: TRBV7-6; clone size: .; J gene: TRBJ2-2; CDR3 protein: CASTRTLDRGTGELFF; CDR3 DNA: TGTGCCAGCACTAGAACCTTGGACAGGGGCACCGGGGAGCTGTTTTTT
CDR3 length: 14; D gene: .; V gene: TRBV11-2; clone size: few; J gene: TRBJ1-1; CDR3 protein: CASSLVLGLTEAFF; CDR3 DNA: TGTGCCAGCAGCTTAGTTCTAGGGCTCACTGAAGCTTTCTTT
CDR3 length: 14; D gene: TRBD1; V gene: TRBV5-1; clone size: .; J gene: TRBJ2-7; CDR3 protein: CASSVDRAPYEQYF; CDR3 DNA: TGCGCCAGCAGCGTGGACAGGGCCCCATACGAGCAGTACTTC
CDR3 length: 18; D gene: .; V gene: TRBV5-1; clone size: .; J gene: TRBJ1-4; CDR3 protein: CASSLEGTVDATNEKLFF; CDR3 DNA: TGCGCCAGCAGCTTGGAGGGCACAGTAGATGCAACTAATGAAAAACTGTTTTTT
CDR3 length: 16; D gene: TRBD2; V gene: TRBV29-1; clone size: once; J gene: TRBJ2-1; CDR3 protein: CSVSAGRDYSYNEQFF; CDR3 DNA: TGCAGCGTTTCTGCCGGCCGGGACTACTCCTACAATGAGCAGTTCTTC
CDR3 length: 16; D gene: .; V gene: TRBV6-8; clone size: .; J gene: TRBJ1-1; CDR3 protein: CASSPTGTQENTEAFF; CDR3 DNA: TGTGCCAGCAGTCCAACCGGGACACAAGAGAACACTGAAGCTTTCTTT
CDR3 length: 16; D gene: .; V gene: TRBV4-1; clone size: .; J gene: TRBJ2-1; CDR3 protein: CASSPGTGSSYNEQFF; CDR3 DNA: TGCGCCAGCAGCCCAGGGACGGGGAGCTCCTACAATGAGCAGTTCTTC
CDR3 length: 16; D gene: .; V gene: TRBV28; clone size: once; J gene: TRBJ1-2; CDR3 protein: CASSPPGALANYGYTF; CDR3 DNA: TGTGCCAGCAGTCCACCGGGGGCCCTGGCAAACTATGGCTACACCTTC
CDR3 length: 13; D gene: .; V gene: TRBV7-6; clone size: .; J gene: TRBJ1-5; CDR3 protein: CASSLGGPLGQHF; CDR3 DNA: TGTGCCAGCAGCTTAGGAGGTCCTTTGGGTCAGCATTTT
CDR3 length: 14; D gene: .; V gene: TRBV7-2; clone size: .; J gene: TRBJ2-7; CDR3 protein: CASSSYRVPYEQYF; CDR3 DNA: TGTGCCAGCAGCTCGTACAGGGTACCCTACGAGCAGTACTTC
CDR3 length: 15; D gene: .; V gene: TRBV6-1; clone size: .; J gene: TRBJ1-1; CDR3 protein: CASSEWRGRSTEAFF; CDR3 DNA: TGTGCCAGCAGTGAATGGCGGGGGCGAAGCACTGAAGCTTTCTTT
CDR3 length: 15; D gene: .; V gene: TRBV30; clone size: .; J gene: TRBJ1-3; CDR3 protein: CAWTPVLYTGYTIYF; CDR3 DNA: TGTGCCTGGACCCCGGTCCTGTACACAGGTTACACCATATATTTT
CDR3 length: 13; D gene: .; V gene: TRBV28; clone size: .; J gene: TRBJ1-1; CDR3 protein: CASSLSASTEAFF; CDR3 DNA: TGTGCCAGCAGCCTTTCGGCGAGTACTGAAGCTTTCTTT
CDR3 length: 12; D gene: .; V gene: TRBV27; clone size: .; J gene: TRBJ2-3; CDR3 protein: CASSPTRDTQYF; CDR3 DNA: TGTGCCAGCAGTCCCACTAGGGATACGCAGTATTTT
CDR3 length: 17; D gene: TRBD1; V gene: TRBV6-1; clone size: .; J gene: TRBJ1-5; CDR3 protein: CASSDKQGAHSNQPQHF; CDR3 DNA: TGTGCCAGCAGTGATAAGCAGGGGGCGCATAGCAATCAGCCCCAGCATTTT
CDR3 length: 15; D gene: .; V gene: TRBV7-9; clone size: .; J gene: TRBJ2-3; CDR3 protein: CASSQAQGVTDTQYF; CDR3 DNA: TGTGCCAGCAGCCAGGCACAGGGCGTCACGGATACGCAGTATTTT
CDR3 length: 18; D gene: .; V gene: TRBV2; clone size: .; J gene: TRBJ1-5; CDR3 protein: CASTVRQGRSGSNQPQHF; CDR3 DNA: TGTGCCAGCACCGTCCGCCAGGGGAGATCGGGCAGCAATCAGCCCCAGCATTTT
CDR3 length: 13; D gene: .; V gene: TRBV6-1; clone size: .; J gene: TRBJ2-3; CDR3 protein: CASPPNQGDTQYF; CDR3 DNA: TGTGCCAGCCCTCCGAACCAGGGTGATACGCAGTATTTT
CDR3 length: 15; D gene: TRBD1; V gene: TRBV6-5; clone size: .; J gene: TRBJ1-4; CDR3 protein: CASSINRGRGEKLFF; CDR3 DNA: TGTGCCAGCAGTATCAACAGGGGGCGCGGTGAAAAACTGTTTTTT
CDR3 length: 14; D gene: .; V gene: TRBV2; clone size: .; J gene: TRBJ2-7; CDR3 protein: CASSEGEFSYEQYF; CDR3 DNA: TGTGCCAGCAGTGAAGGGGAGTTCTCCTACGAGCAGTACTTC